A selection of T cell receptor beta chains follows, all from one sample in a study of blood T cell repertoires in COVID-19. Generated by immunoSEQ multiplex PCR, the TCRdb table keeps only in-frame clones and is missing some. The table shows some 150,000 clones, with 75% to 90% occurring only once. The sequenced material came from peripheral blood. These receptors came from a woman in her 40s with acute or convalescent COVID-19. The CDR3 runs from the conserved cysteine through the conserved F or W. Each record gives: V gene, clone size, J gene, D gene, CDR3 length, CDR3 DNA, CDR3 protein. A D gene is named only where the DNA matches it firmly. Clone size is shown for a subset of rows, as once, few, many or a class of expanded clone.

V gene: TRBV11-1; clone size: .; J gene: TRBJ2-7; D gene: TRBD1; CDR3 length: 16; CDR3 DNA: TGTGCCAGCAGCCCGACGAGGGGACAGGGATATTACGAGCAGTACTTC; CDR3 protein: CASSPTRGQGYYEQYF
V gene: TRBV3-1/TRBV3-2; clone size: .; J gene: TRBJ1-1; D gene: .; CDR3 length: 12; CDR3 DNA: TGTGCCAGCAAGACAGCTAACCATGAAGCTTTCTTT; CDR3 protein: CASKTANHEAFF
V gene: TRBV30; clone size: .; J gene: TRBJ1-2; D gene: .; CDR3 length: 14; CDR3 DNA: TGTGCCTGTTCGCGGACTTCCAGCTCTTATGGCTACACCTTC; CDR3 protein: CACSRTSSSYGYTF
V gene: TRBV19; clone size: .; J gene: TRBJ1-2; D gene: TRBD1; CDR3 length: 16; CDR3 DNA: TGTGCCAGTAGTATAGCCCGGGACAGGGGGATAGGGGGCTACACCTTC; CDR3 protein: CASSIARDRGIGGYTF
V gene: TRBV29-1; clone size: .; J gene: TRBJ2-1; D gene: .; CDR3 length: 16; CDR3 DNA: TGCAGCGTTGAAGGGGTCCGGGACTTACCCAACAATGAGCAGTTCTTC; CDR3 protein: CSVEGVRDLPNNEQFF
V gene: TRBV4-1; clone size: .; J gene: TRBJ2-1; D gene: .; CDR3 length: 16; CDR3 DNA: TGCGCCAGCAGCCTCAAGACTACGACTACAAACGGTGAGCAGTTCTTC; CDR3 protein: CASSLKTTTTNGEQFF
V gene: TRBV19; clone size: .; J gene: TRBJ2-1; D gene: .; CDR3 length: 13; CDR3 DNA: TGTGCCAGTAGCCCTTACAGGGATGATGAGCAGTTCTTC; CDR3 protein: CASSPYRDDEQFF
V gene: TRBV29-1; clone size: once; J gene: TRBJ2-3; D gene: TRBD2; CDR3 length: 14; CDR3 DNA: TGCAGCGGAGAGAGGTTTAGCGGGGCAGATACGCAGTATTTT; CDR3 protein: CSGERFSGADTQYF
V gene: TRBV6-5; clone size: .; J gene: TRBJ1-5; D gene: TRBD1; CDR3 length: 14; CDR3 DNA: TGTGCCAGCCGCTGGGACAGGGGGAATCAGCCCCAGCATTTT; CDR3 protein: CASRWDRGNQPQHF
V gene: TRBV19; clone size: .; J gene: TRBJ1-1; D gene: .; CDR3 length: 13; CDR3 DNA: TGTGCCAGTAGTATAGGCTGGGCAGCTGAAGCTTTCTTT; CDR3 protein: CASSIGWAAEAFF
V gene: TRBV5-4; clone size: few; J gene: TRBJ2-7; D gene: .; CDR3 length: 15; CDR3 DNA: TGTGCCAGCAGCTTGGGCCTCACTTCTCAATACGAGCAGTACTTC; CDR3 protein: CASSLGLTSQYEQYF
V gene: TRBV5-1; clone size: .; J gene: TRBJ2-7; D gene: .; CDR3 length: 19; CDR3 DNA: TGCGCCAGCAGCTTGGTCGGCGGGGCTGTTGCGAAGGTCCCTCCCGAGCAGTACTTC; CDR3 protein: CASSLVGGAVAKVPPEQYF
V gene: TRBV3-1/TRBV3-2; clone size: .; J gene: TRBJ2-3; D gene: .; CDR3 length: 14; CDR3 DNA: TGTGCCAGCAGCCATGGGACAAGTTCAGATACGCAGTATTTT; CDR3 protein: CASSHGTSSDTQYF
V gene: TRBV2; clone size: .; J gene: TRBJ2-7; D gene: TRBD2; CDR3 length: 16; CDR3 DNA: TGTGCCAGCACGAGACTAGCGGGAGGCCCCTCCTACGAGCAGTACTTC; CDR3 protein: CASTRLAGGPSYEQYF
V gene: TRBV11-3; clone size: .; J gene: TRBJ2-1; D gene: .; CDR3 length: 13; CDR3 DNA: TGTGCCAGCAGCCTCTCAGGCATGAATGAGCAGTTCTTC; CDR3 protein: CASSLSGMNEQFF
V gene: TRBV9; clone size: .; J gene: TRBJ1-2; D gene: TRBD1; CDR3 length: 13; CDR3 DNA: TGTGCCAGCAGCGTGACAGGGGGCCTTGGCTACACCTTC; CDR3 protein: CASSVTGGLGYTF
V gene: TRBV7-3; clone size: .; J gene: TRBJ2-7; D gene: TRBD2; CDR3 length: 13; CDR3 DNA: TGTGCCAGCAGCTTAGCGGGAGGCTACGAGCAGTACTTC; CDR3 protein: CASSLAGGYEQYF
V gene: TRBV5-8; clone size: .; J gene: TRBJ2-7; D gene: .; CDR3 length: 14; CDR3 DNA: TGTGCCAGCAGCTTGGTAGCCGGCTCCTACGAGCAGTACTTC; CDR3 protein: CASSLVAGSYEQYF
V gene: TRBV7-3; clone size: .; J gene: TRBJ2-2; D gene: .; CDR3 length: 14; CDR3 DNA: TGTGCCAGCAGCGAAACGGTGAACACCGGGGAGCTGTTTTTT; CDR3 protein: CASSETVNTGELFF
V gene: TRBV7-9; clone size: .; J gene: TRBJ2-2; D gene: .; CDR3 length: 16; CDR3 DNA: TGTGCCAGCAGCTTAGGACAGCCGGGTTCCACCGGGGAGCTGTTTTTT; CDR3 protein: CASSLGQPGSTGELFF
V gene: TRBV4-1; clone size: .; J gene: TRBJ2-3; D gene: .; CDR3 length: 18; CDR3 DNA: TGCGCCAGCAGCCAAGACTACCCCGGAGGGGCCGTGGCAGATACGCAGTATTTT; CDR3 protein: CASSQDYPGGAVADTQYF
V gene: TRBV18; clone size: .; J gene: TRBJ2-5; D gene: TRBD1; CDR3 length: 13; CDR3 DNA: TGTGCCAGCTCACGGGAGACAGGGGAGACCCAGTACTTC; CDR3 protein: CASSRETGETQYF
V gene: TRBV9; clone size: .; J gene: TRBJ2-2; D gene: .; CDR3 length: 14; CDR3 DNA: TGTGCCAGCAGCGTGAGTCACGAACCCGGGGAGCTGTTTTTT; CDR3 protein: CASSVSHEPGELFF
V gene: TRBV30; clone size: .; J gene: TRBJ1-2; D gene: .; CDR3 length: 15; CDR3 DNA: TGTGCCTGGAGTGATACAGGAACAGTGTACTATGGCTACACCTTC; CDR3 protein: CAWSDTGTVYYGYTF
V gene: TRBV19; clone size: .; J gene: TRBJ2-6; D gene: .; CDR3 length: 18; CDR3 DNA: TGTGCCAGTAGTAACCCCACAGTGTTTGATTCTGGGGCCAACGTCCTGACTTTC; CDR3 protein: CASSNPTVFDSGANVLTF
V gene: TRBV5-6; clone size: .; J gene: TRBJ2-5; D gene: TRBD1; CDR3 length: 15; CDR3 DNA: TGTGCCAGCAGCTTGGCGCCGGGACAGAGTGAGACCCAGTACTTC; CDR3 protein: CASSLAPGQSETQYF
V gene: TRBV2; clone size: .; J gene: TRBJ2-5; D gene: .; CDR3 length: 14; CDR3 DNA: TGTGCCAGCAGTGTTCGGAGGACCCAAGAGACCCAGTACTTC; CDR3 protein: CASSVRRTQETQYF
V gene: TRBV2; clone size: .; J gene: TRBJ1-1; D gene: .; CDR3 length: 15; CDR3 DNA: TGTGCCAGCAGTGAAGCGCCAGGGGAAAGCACTGAAGCTTTCTTT; CDR3 protein: CASSEAPGESTEAFF
V gene: TRBV7-3; clone size: .; J gene: TRBJ2-5; D gene: TRBD2; CDR3 length: 17; CDR3 DNA: TGTGCCAGCAGCTTAAATCCTAGCGGGAGCGGTGGGGAGACCCAGTACTTC; CDR3 protein: CASSLNPSGSGGETQYF
V gene: TRBV15; clone size: .; J gene: TRBJ2-1; D gene: TRBD2; CDR3 length: 19; CDR3 DNA: TGTGCCACCAGCAAAAGAAGGACTAGCGGGGGCAGCTCCTACAATGAGCAGTTCTTC; CDR3 protein: CATSKRRTSGGSSYNEQFF
V gene: TRBV5-1; clone size: .; J gene: TRBJ2-3; D gene: .; CDR3 length: 16; CDR3 DNA: TGCGCCAGCAGCTTGGGAGGGACAGGCGGGGGAGATACGCAGTATTTT; CDR3 protein: CASSLGGTGGGDTQYF
V gene: TRBV9; clone size: .; J gene: TRBJ2-7; D gene: TRBD1; CDR3 length: 16; CDR3 DNA: TGTGCCAGCAGCGCAGACCAGCGACAGGGATGGGACGAGCAGTACTTC; CDR3 protein: CASSADQRQGWDEQYF
V gene: TRBV6-5; clone size: .; J gene: TRBJ1-3; D gene: .; CDR3 length: 14; CDR3 DNA: TGTGCCAGCAGTTTGACTAGCTCTGGAAACACCATATATTTT; CDR3 protein: CASSLTSSGNTIYF
V gene: TRBV5-1; clone size: .; J gene: TRBJ2-1; D gene: TRBD2; CDR3 length: 17; CDR3 DNA: TGCGCCAGCAGCTTGGCTGGACTAGCGGGTGAGAGCAATGAGCAGTTCTTC; CDR3 protein: CASSLAGLAGESNEQFF
V gene: TRBV3-1/TRBV3-2; clone size: .; J gene: TRBJ1-1; D gene: .; CDR3 length: 13; CDR3 DNA: TGTGCCAGCAGCCAAGAAAGCCGCACTGAAGCTTTCTTT; CDR3 protein: CASSQESRTEAFF
V gene: TRBV11-3; clone size: .; J gene: TRBJ2-7; D gene: TRBD1; CDR3 length: 14; CDR3 DNA: TGTGCCAGCAGCTCGGCGGACAGGCCCTACGAGCAGTACTTC; CDR3 protein: CASSSADRPYEQYF